This T cell receptor beta chain was recovered during a study of shared clonotypes between healthy human individuals. Study-level results: Larger richness was generally estimated for naive than memory subsets.

To note about this clone: The antigen is unknown.

Only in-frame clones appear in the TCRdb table, and some are missing; sequencing was by immunoSEQ multiplex PCR. The table has hundreds of thousands of clones, approximately 74% seen once. The sequencing input was memory CD4+ T cells sorted from blood. The subset denotes: CD45RA-negative fraction. The clonotype was recovered from a woman under 40 in good health.

CDR3 protein: CAWSVSGGDTQYF. Here the CDR3 DNA reads TGTGCCTGGAGTGTATCTGGGGGGGATACGCAGTATTTT. J is TRBJ2-3 and V is TRBV30; possibly TRBD2 for D (6 bases). Germline V gene data show CDR1 as GTSNPN and CDR2 as SVGIG (reference sequence). CDR3 length: 13 amino acids. V was cut by 0 bases and J by 6 bases, with 10 bases left in between.